One and the same sample provided the 30 T cell receptor beta chains below, sequenced in a study of monozygotic twins with cystic fibrosis. The method was immunoSEQ multiplex PCR; TCRdb's version includes in-frame clones alone and lacks a portion of them. The sample yields about 9,600 clones, 98% seen once. Sequencing input: blood. Receptors were obtained from a girl aged 2-10 years with cystic fibrosis.

This rearrangement joins TRBV30 to TRBJ1-3; D is unclear. Germline assignment: CDR1 GTSNPN and CDR2 SVGIG (reference sequence). The ends were cut back, 1 base at V and 7 bases at J, with 17 bases in the middle. The CDR3 sequence is 15 residues long. Here the CDR3 reads CAWSGVELKRNTIYF. CDR3 nucleotides: TGTGCCTGGAGTGGTGTTGAGTTGAAGCGGAACACCATATATTTT.

The chain links TRBV7-9 to TRBJ2-7, with 10 bases lining up with TRBD2. CDR1 SEHNR and CDR2 FQNEAQ come from the germline V gene (reference sequence). After removal of 0 bases from V and 1 base from J, the junction contained 9 bases not matched to a gene. The CDR3 has 18 residues. The CDR3 sequence is CASSLAPLAGVGSYEQYF. Here the CDR3 DNA reads TGTGCCAGCAGCTTAGCGCCTCTAGCGGGAGTAGGTTCCTACGAGCAGTACTTC.

V is TRBV19 and J is TRBJ2-1; 8 bases match TRBD1. V lost 5 bases, J lost 6 bases, and 9 bases stayed unmatched. The CDR3 runs to 15 residues. The germline V gene has CDR1 LNHDA and CDR2 SQIVND (reference sequence). In nucleotides, the CDR3 is TGTGCCAGTAGTGGAGGCGGGACAGGTCTCAATGAGCAGTTCTTC. Its protein product is CASSGGGTGLNEQFF.

This clone was recorded once. CDR3 DNA: TGCAGCGTCAATGGACTAGCGGGAGACCACGAGCAGTACTTC. It translates to CSVNGLAGDHEQYF. The chain links TRBV29-1 to TRBJ2-7; 13 positions match TRBD2. CDR1 and CDR2 from the germline V gene are SQVTM and ANQGSEA. With V trimmed by 6 bases and J by 5 bases, 7 bases remained unmatched. This CDR3 contains 14 residues.

This chain links TRBV28 with TRBJ1-1, with D tentatively TRBD1 (5 bases). The CDR3 has 12 residues. Trimming cost V 8 bases and J 6 bases, with 13 bases left between them. Germline CDR1 is MDHEN and CDR2 is SYDVKM. CDR3 bases: TGTGCCAGCCGGGACCAGGGCCCTGAAGCTTTCTTT. Translation: CASRDQGPEAFF.

The DNA for the CDR3 is TGCGCCAGCAGCTCACAGCCCCAGATCGGTGCTAATGAAAAACTGTTTTTT. Protein sequence: CASSSQPQIGANEKLFF. J is TRBJ1-4 and V is TRBV5-1; no firm D call. Trimming cost V 3 bases and J 3 bases, with 18 bases left between them. This CDR3 spans 17 amino acids. Germline loops: CDR1 SGHRS, CDR2 YFSETQ.

The V and J genes are TRBV6-6 and TRBJ2-3; D possibly corresponds to TRBD1 (6 bases). In germline, CDR1 is MNHNY, CDR2 SVGAGI (reference sequence). CDR3 size: 15 residues. V was pared by 8 bases and J by 2 bases, with 17 bases between. CDR3 sequence: CASRPTRTATDTQYF. For the CDR3, the DNA is TGTGCCAGCCGCCCGACCCGGACAGCCACAGATACGCAGTATTTT.

The gene calls are TRBV5-1 and TRBJ2-3; 9 bases fit TRBD2. V shed 4 bases, J shed 0 bases, and the junction held 6 bases outside the gene matches. The V gene's germline CDR1 is SGHRS and CDR2 YFSETQ. CDR3 size: 16 residues. The CDR3 is CASSPLAGVSTDTQYF. DNA of the CDR3: TGCGCCAGCAGCCCGTTAGCGGGAGTTAGCACAGATACGCAGTATTTT.

This chain links TRBV28 with TRBJ2-1, with 11 positions matching TRBD1. The CDR3 has 18 residues. CDR1 MDHEN and CDR2 SYDVKM come from the germline V gene. The V gene end was trimmed by 7 bases and the J gene end by 4 bases; junction bases not matched to a gene: 15. The chain's CDR3 is CASTATPRRDRGYNEQFF. In nucleotides, the CDR3 is TGTGCCAGCACCGCCACCCCCCGCCGGGACAGGGGGTACAATGAGCAGTTCTTC.

V and J are TRBV7-2 and TRBJ1-2; 7 nucleotides agree with TRBD1. CDR1 SGHTA and CDR2 FQGNSA come from the germline V gene. J lost 4 bases, V lost 4 bases, and 6 bases had no gene match. This CDR3 region has 14 residues. In nucleotides, the CDR3 is TGTGCCAGCAGCTCCTCGACAGGGCGCTATGGCTACACCTTC. This translates into CASSSSTGRYGYTF.

V gene TRBV5-6 combines with J gene TRBJ2-7; TRBD1 might be the D (5 bases). V lost 4 bases and J lost 3, with 17 bases in between. There are 15 residues in the CDR3. Germline V CDR1 and CDR2: SGHDT, YYEEEE. The CDR3 DNA sequence: TGTGCCAGCAGCCCCGGCGGCAGGGCACACTACGAGCAGTACTTC. Its translation is CASSPGGRAHYEQYF.

The J gene is TRBJ2-7, the V gene TRBV19; no definite D call. The CDR3 contains 16 residues. Germline lookup yields CDR1 LNHDA and CDR2 SQIVND (reference sequence). Trimming pared 7 bases from V and 2 bases from J, leaving 21 bases between. The CDR3 region is CASTPGRALGPYEQYF. The CDR3 nucleotides are TGTGCCAGTACCCCTGGTAGGGCCTTGGGCCCCTACGAGCAGTACTTC.

V is TRBV18 and J is TRBJ2-3; D unclear. The germline gives CDR1 KGHSH, CDR2 LQKENI. The CDR3 extends over 11 amino acids. Deletions cut 3 bases from V and 3 bases from J, with 1 base between. In DNA, the CDR3 is TGTGCCAGCTCACCGACAGATACGCAGTATTTT. This codes for CASSPTDTQYF.

V usage is TRBV4-1 and J usage is TRBJ1-2; D is unresolved. Trimming removed 1 base from V and 8 bases from J, with 14 bases in between. Looked up from germline, CDR1 is MGHRA and CDR2 is YSYEKL. The CDR3 runs to 14 residues. The CDR3, as DNA: TGCGCCAGCAGCCAAGTAGGCAGTGAGGGCGGCTACACCTTC. Translation gives CASSQVGSEGGYTF.

The rearrangement joins TRBV29-1 to TRBJ2-3; possible D gene TRBD2, 6 bases. Germline loops: CDR1 SQVTM, CDR2 ANQGSEA. V lost 7 bases, J lost 1 base, and 15 bases lay in between. There are 14 residues in the CDR3. CDR3 residues: CSAGRQGGTDTQYF. The CDR3 region has the DNA TGCAGCGCTGGGAGGCAGGGAGGCACAGATACGCAGTATTTT.

This chain joins TRBV19 and TRBJ1-4, with a possible D match to TRBD1 (5 bases). With 2 bases removed from V and 7 bases from J, the gap between germline ends came to 8 bases. Germline CDR1 is LNHDA and CDR2 is SQIVND (reference sequence). There are 13 residues in the CDR3. As DNA, the CDR3 is TGTGCCAGTAGTATAAGGGGTCCTGAAAAACTGTTTTTT. Its translation: CASSIRGPEKLFF.

V and J are TRBV11-2 and TRBJ1-1, with no clear D. Germline-derived CDR1 and CDR2 are SGHAT and FQNNGV. Trimming took off 3 bases at V and 6 bases at J, with 8 bases between the two ends. This CDR3 contains 12 residues. The CDR3 DNA is TGTGCCAGCAGCTTCTCGGGTGCTGAAGCTTTCTTT. Translation gives CASSFSGAEAFF.

The rearrangement uses TRBV7-9 and TRBJ1-1, with D tentatively TRBD1 (6 bases). The germline gives CDR1 SEHNR, CDR2 FQNEAQ (reference sequence). The germline V and J ends were trimmed by 1 base and 4 bases, with 13 bases remaining between them. The CDR3 covers 15 residues. For the CDR3, the DNA is TGTGCCAGCAGCTTAGTGGTGAGAGGGGGCACTGAAGCTTTCTTT. Its protein is CASSLVVRGGTEAFF.

V is TRBV13 and J is TRBJ1-2, with D possibly being TRBD1 (5 bases). CDR1 is PRHDT, CDR2 FYEKMQ, per germline (reference sequence). CDR3 length equals 16 residues. V was pared by 4 bases and J by 4 bases, with 19 bases between. This CDR3 is CASSSEGQGSGYGYTF. Written as DNA, the CDR3 is TGTGCCAGCAGCTCAGAAGGTCAGGGTTCAGGCTATGGCTACACCTTC.

The chain uses TRBV13 and TRBJ2-7, with TRBD1 matching over 9 bases. Germline trimming cut 3 bases from V and 2 bases from J; bases unmatched to any gene: 2. The CDR3 is 14 residues long. Germline loops: CDR1 PRHDT, CDR2 FYEKMQ (reference sequence). DNA of the CDR3: TGTGCCAGCAGCTTTGACAGGGGGGCCTACGAGCAGTACTTC. As protein: CASSFDRGAYEQYF.

The gene calls are TRBV5-4 and TRBJ2-1; 12 bases align to TRBD2. The CDR3 consists of 16 residues. Per the germline V gene, CDR1 is SGHNT and CDR2 is YYREEE (reference sequence). V was pared by 3 bases and J by 5 bases, with 6 bases of the junction left unmatched. CDR3 in amino acids: CASSSWTSGNDNEQFF. CDR3 DNA sequence: TGTGCCAGCAGCTCATGGACTAGCGGGAACGACAATGAGCAGTTCTTC. The full variable domain, its missing parts supplied by reference TRBV5-4 and TRBJ2-1, is ETGVTQSPTHLIKTRGQQVTLRCSSQSGHNTVSWYQQALGQGPQFIFQYYREEENGRGNFPPRFSGLQFPNYSSELNVNALELDDSALYLCASSSWTSGNDNEQFFGPGTRLTVL.

The rearrangement uses TRBV29-1 and TRBJ2-7, with D perhaps TRBD2 (5 bases). Germline CDR1 reads SQVTM; CDR2 reads ANQGSEA. CDR3 length: 12 residues. Between the trimmed V and J ends, which lost 5 bases and 7 bases, there was a span of 15 bases. The CDR3 is CSVLATSGEQYF. DNA of the CDR3: TGCAGCGTTCTAGCAACCTCGGGGGAGCAGTACTTC.

The V call is TRBV7-2, the J call TRBJ1-2; 10 bases line up with TRBD1. The CDR3 consists of 15 residues. Germline values: CDR1 SGHTA, CDR2 FQGNSA. V gave up 2 bases and J gave up 7 bases; unmatched junction bases: 7. The CDR3 loop is CASSLPGQGLRGYTF. CDR3 nucleotide sequence: TGTGCCAGCAGCTTACCGGGACAGGGGTTGCGTGGCTACACCTTC.

The CDR3 coding sequence is TGTGCTAGTGGACCAGACAGGGGACCTAACACCGGGGAGCTGTTTTTT. Residues: CASGPDRGPNTGELFF. This chain connects TRBV12-5 to TRBJ2-2; 8 bases are a match to TRBD1. Germline trimming cut 6 bases from V and 2 bases from J; bases unmatched to any gene: 8. Germline loops: CDR1 LGHNT, CDR2 FRNRAP. This CDR3 is 16 amino acids long.

This chain connects TRBV7-9 to TRBJ2-6; the D is unclear. The CDR3 spans 15 residues. CDR1 is SEHNR and CDR2 is FQNEAQ in the germline V gene (reference sequence). With 5 bases removed from V and 0 bases from J, the gap between germline ends came to 8 bases. CDR3 amino acids: CASSAASSGANVLTF. CDR3 DNA: TGTGCCAGCAGCGCCGCAAGCTCTGGGGCCAACGTCCTGACTTTC.

This chain connects TRBV5-5 to TRBJ2-7; weak D call: TRBD1 (6 bases). The CDR3 sequence is 14 residues long. CDR1 is SGHKS and CDR2 is YYEKEE in the germline V gene (reference sequence). V lost 1 base and J 5 bases, leaving 13 bases between the germline ends. DNA for the CDR3: TGTGCCAGCAGCTTGACAGGGATGAGCGACGAGCAGTACTTC. Translating gives CASSLTGMSDEQYF. Based on the CDR3 plus reference TRBV5-5 and TRBJ2-7, the full variable domain is DAGVTQSPTHLIKTRGQQVTLRCSPISGHKSVSWYQQVLGQGPQFIFQYYEKEERGRGNFPDRFSARQFPNYSSELNVNALLLGDSALYLCASSLTGMSDEQYFGPGTRLTVT.

V is TRBV11-2 and J is TRBJ2-5; 13 bases map to TRBD2. With V trimmed by 2 bases and J by 4 bases, 7 bases remained unmatched. Germline CDR1 reads SGHAT; CDR2 reads FQNNGV. The CDR3 is 17 residues long. The CDR3 region is CASSLKLAGGWGETQYF. The CDR3 DNA follows: TGTGCCAGCAGCTTAAAACTAGCGGGAGGGTGGGGAGAGACCCAGTACTTC. Full variable domain (outside the CDR3, taken from reference TRBV11-2 and TRBJ2-5): EAGVAQSPRYKIIEKRQSVAFWCNPISGHATLYWYQQILGQGPKLLIQFQNNGVVDDSQLPKDRFSAERLKGVDSTLKIQPAKLEDSAVYLCASSLKLAGGWGETQYFGPGTRLLVL.

The chain combines TRBV7-8 with TRBJ2-3; 9 nucleotides line up with TRBD2. Germline V lookup: CDR1 SGHVS, CDR2 FQNEAQ. The CDR3 has 16 residues. V shed 5 bases and J 2 bases; nucleotides not matched to a gene: 8. The CDR3 sequence is CASSMGAGGPTDTQYF. In DNA form, the CDR3 reads TGTGCCAGCAGCATGGGGGCGGGAGGGCCCACAGATACGCAGTATTTT.

CDR3 DNA: TGTGCCTGGAGGGAGTTAGCGGAGGAGCAGTTCTTC. It specifies CAWRELAEEQFF. The chain is built from TRBV30 and TRBJ2-1; maybe TRBD2 (6 bases). The germline V gene encodes CDR1 GTSNPN and CDR2 SVGIG (reference sequence). Trimming removed 3 bases from V and 10 bases from J, with 13 bases in between. This CDR3 is built from 12 residues.

The genes are TRBV6-5 and TRBJ1-3; possibly TRBD1 for D (5 bases). The CDR3 has 15 amino acids. The germline CDR1 and CDR2 sequences are MNHEY and SVGAGI. V lost 2 bases and J 2 bases, leaving 10 bases between the germline ends. CDR3 in DNA: TGTGCCAGCAGTTACGGGGACCTAACTGGAAACACCATATATTTT. Translating gives CASSYGDLTGNTIYF.